This passage covers 7 T cell receptor beta chains from one sample sequenced in a study of T cells in Graves' hyperthyroidism and ophthalmopathy. There were TCR beta CDR3 regions amplified from RNA transcripts. With the HTBI primer set, the TCR CDR3 went through a first round of RT-PCR. MiXCR was run by TCRdb on the multiplex PCR reads, yielding one entry per CDR3 protein. The sample lists about 710,000 distinct CDR3 sequences; about 16% were seen once. Sample: blood. Source of these receptors: a man aged 18 to 35 with Graves' hyperthyroidism.

This clonotype was recorded many times. The chain combines TRBV12-3 or TRBV12-4 with TRBJ2-1; 7 bases are a match to TRBD1. V shed 3 bases and J 2 bases; nucleotides not matched to a gene: 4. The CDR3 length is 15 residues. CDR3 region: CASSFLDRAYNEQFF. Written as DNA, the CDR3 is TGTGCCAGCAGTTTCCTTGACAGGGCCTACAATGAGCAGTTCTTC.

Worth noting for this clonotype: A much larger clone is a single base away; this may be a read error. In this CDR3 the conserved last residue, phenylalanine or tryptophan, is missing, so a read error is likely. The chain links TRBV11-1 to TRBJ2-7, with 7 positions matching TRBD1. The CDR3 runs 14 residues. CDR1 and CDR2 from the germline V gene are SGHAT and FQDESV (reference sequence). J lost 3 bases, V lost 1 base, and 3 bases had no gene match. DNA of the CDR3: TGTGCCAGCAGCTTAGAGGGACAGTTCTACGAGCAGTACCTC. As protein: CASSLEGQFYEQYL.

V and J are TRBV11-1 and TRBJ2-7; D possibly corresponds to TRBD2 (7 bases). The CDR3 spans 15 residues. The V and J ends lost 6 bases and 5 bases respectively, with 20 bases between them. Germline loops: CDR1 SGHAT, CDR2 FQDESV (reference sequence). CDR3 in DNA: TGTGCCAGCAGGTTCACGGGACGGGGGGCCCACGAGCAGTACTTC. Translation gives CASRFTGRGAHEQYF.

This clonotype was observed at least ten times. Here the CDR3 reads CASTPLVGNEQFF. Written as DNA, the CDR3 is TGTGCCAGCACCCCCCTAGTAGGGAATGAGCAGTTCTTC. The chain carries TRBV6-1 and TRBJ2-1, with no clear D. Between the trimmed V and J ends, which lost 7 bases and 7 bases, there was a span of 14 bases. The length of the CDR3 is 13 residues. Germline V lookup: CDR1 MNHNS, CDR2 SASEGT.

This sequence joins TRBV25-1 and TRBJ1-1; 11 bases map to TRBD1. Germline V CDR1 and CDR2: MGHDK, SYGVNS. The J segment lost 4 bases and the V segment lost 8 bases, leaving 6 bases of the junction unmatched. The CDR3 sequence is 14 residues long. CDR3 protein: CASGTGGWGTEAFF. In nucleotides, the CDR3 is TGTGCCAGCGGGACAGGGGGGTGGGGCACTGAAGCTTTCTTT. The entire variable domain, with the rest obtained from reference TRBV25-1 and TRBJ1-1, is as follows: EADIYQTPRYLVIGTGKKITLECSQTMGHDKMYWYQQDPGMELHLIHYSYGVNSTEKGDLSSESTVSRIRTEHFPLTLESARPSHTSQYLCASGTGGWGTEAFFGQGTRLTVV.

This clonotype was counted ten times or more. The chain recombines TRBV27 with TRBJ1-2; D might be TRBD1 (6 bases). Germline loops: CDR1 MNHEY, CDR2 SMNVEV (reference sequence). The V and J ends lost 2 bases and 8 bases respectively, with 12 bases between them. The length of the CDR3 is 13 residues. CDR3 amino acids: CASSLMGAGGYTF. The CDR3 DNA sequence: TGTGCCAGCAGTTTAATGGGGGCAGGGGGCTACACCTTC.

The J gene is TRBJ1-1, the V gene TRBV19, with a weak D call TRBD1 (5 bases). CDR3 length equals 16 residues. Trimming removed 3 bases from V and 4 bases from J, with 18 bases in between. Germline CDR1 reads LNHDA; CDR2 reads SQIVND (reference sequence). CDR3: CASSIIPQGEGTEAFF. Here the CDR3 DNA reads TGTGCCAGTAGTATCATACCGCAGGGTGAAGGCACTGAAGCTTTCTTT. The full variable domain, completed using reference TRBV19 and TRBJ1-1, is DGGITQSPKYLFRKEGQNVTLSCEQNLNHDAMYWYRQDPGQGLRLIYYSQIVNDFQKGDIAEGYSVSREKKESFPLTVTSAQKNPTAFYLCASSIIPQGEGTEAFFGQGTRLTVV.